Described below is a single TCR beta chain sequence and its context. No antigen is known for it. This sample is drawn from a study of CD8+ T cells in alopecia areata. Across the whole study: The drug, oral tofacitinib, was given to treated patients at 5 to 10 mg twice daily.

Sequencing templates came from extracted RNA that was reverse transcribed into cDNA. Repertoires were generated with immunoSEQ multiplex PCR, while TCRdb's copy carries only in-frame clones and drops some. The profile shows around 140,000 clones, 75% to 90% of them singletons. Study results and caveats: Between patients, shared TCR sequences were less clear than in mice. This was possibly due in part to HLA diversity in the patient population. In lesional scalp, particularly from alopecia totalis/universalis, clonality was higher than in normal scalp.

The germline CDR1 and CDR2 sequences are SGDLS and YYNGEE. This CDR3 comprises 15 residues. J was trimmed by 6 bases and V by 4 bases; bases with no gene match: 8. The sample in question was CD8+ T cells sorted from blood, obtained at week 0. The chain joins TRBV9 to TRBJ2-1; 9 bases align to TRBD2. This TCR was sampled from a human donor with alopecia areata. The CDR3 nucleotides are TGTGCCAGCAGCCTCGGACTAGCGAGTCTCAATGAGCAGTTCTTC. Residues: CASSLGLASLNEQFF.